The subject of this entry is one TCR beta chain. As yet, its antigen is unknown. The data were obtained in a study of shared clonotypes between healthy human individuals. Findings and caveats of the study: Specimens sampled were limited to blood, with tissue repertoires likely differing.

Within Nashville, Tennessee resided all donors, each a Caucasian adult. The assay ran at deep level. Genomic DNA of every subset was divided equally among multiple immunoSEQ plates. Some clones are missing from TCRdb's copy, which holds only in-frame ones; the method was immunoSEQ multiplex PCR. The profile shows roughly 2 million clones, about 94% of them singletons. V was cut by 8 bases and J by 0 bases, with 10 bases left in between. Germline V CDR1 and CDR2: LNHNV, YYDKDF (reference sequence). The CDR3 loop spans 14 amino acids. This sequence joins TRBV15 and TRBJ2-2, with D unclear. The sequenced sample was naive CD4+ T cells sorted from blood. Subset defined: CD45RA+ positively selected. The TCR originated in a man aged 18 to 29 in good health. The chain's CDR3 is CATSRAANTGELFF. CDR3 DNA sequence: TGTGCCACCTCCCGGGCCGCGAACACCGGGGAGCTGTTTTTT.